This T cell receptor (beta chain) appears in the sequencing data of a study of blood T cell repertoires in COVID-19. Study-level background: Samples of COVID-19 (acute and convalescent) were obtained from the United States, Italy and Spain.

J lost 0 bases, V lost 3 bases, and 2 bases had no gene match. The CDR3 loop spans 15 amino acids. Germline loops: CDR1 KGHSH, CDR2 LQKENI. Study members were between about 18 and 100 years old and lived in 24 US regions. Each participant's cohort was designated according to participant-reported clinical history. Two negative PCRs, clearance, or symptom resolution had been documented for recovered Cohort 3 donors. Data came from immunoSEQ multiplex PCR; TCRdb stores just in-frame clones and leaves some out. The data contain under 200,000 clones, more than 85% of them singletons. Sequenced material: PBMCs or T cells enriched from blood (not recorded which). This TCR was recovered from a woman in her forties or fifties who had recovered from COVID-19. The rearrangement uses TRBV18 and TRBJ2-1; TRBD2 matches 7 bases. CDR3 residues: CASSPLAASYNEQFF. In DNA, the CDR3 is TGTGCCAGCTCACCCCTAGCGGCCTCCTACAATGAGCAGTTCTTC.